The present TCR beta chain was sequenced within a study of blood T cell repertoires in COVID-19. Study context: Italy, Spain and the United States were the sources of the convalescent and acute COVID-19 samples.

The authors' processing: Quantification of nucleated cells was approximated via reference gene primer amplification. This table comes from immunoSEQ multiplex PCR, and its TCRdb copy is limited to in-frame clones, with some not included. The V and J calls and clone size come from that table; D and trimming were worked out from the DNA. This table holds 300,000 to 400,000 clones, around 87% found once. This CDR3 has 15 amino acids. J gave up 4 bases and V 4 bases, and 3 bases lay outside the gene matches. The germline gives CDR1 KGHDR, CDR2 SFDVKD. Sequenced material: peripheral blood. The chain recombines TRBV24-1 with TRBJ2-1, with 10 bases that match TRBD2. The TCR was taken from a woman aged 45-65 years who had recovered from COVID-19. CDR3 sequence: CATSDIAGGYNEQFF. CDR3 DNA: TGTGCCACCAGTGACATAGCGGGAGGTTACAATGAGCAGTTCTTC.